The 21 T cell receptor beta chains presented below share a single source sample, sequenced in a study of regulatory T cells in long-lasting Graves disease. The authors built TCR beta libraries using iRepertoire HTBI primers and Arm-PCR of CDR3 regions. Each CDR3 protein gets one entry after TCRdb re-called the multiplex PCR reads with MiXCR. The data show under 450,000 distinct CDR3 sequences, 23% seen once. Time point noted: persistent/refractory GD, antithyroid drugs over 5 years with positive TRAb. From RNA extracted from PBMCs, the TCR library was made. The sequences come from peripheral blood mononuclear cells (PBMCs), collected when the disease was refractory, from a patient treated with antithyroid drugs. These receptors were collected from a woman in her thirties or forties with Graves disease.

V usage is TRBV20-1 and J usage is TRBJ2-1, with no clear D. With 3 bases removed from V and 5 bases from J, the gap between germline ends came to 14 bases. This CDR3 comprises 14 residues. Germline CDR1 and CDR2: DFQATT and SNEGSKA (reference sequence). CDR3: CSARSYTPDNEQFF. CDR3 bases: TGCAGTGCTAGGAGTTATACGCCTGACAATGAGCAGTTCTTC.

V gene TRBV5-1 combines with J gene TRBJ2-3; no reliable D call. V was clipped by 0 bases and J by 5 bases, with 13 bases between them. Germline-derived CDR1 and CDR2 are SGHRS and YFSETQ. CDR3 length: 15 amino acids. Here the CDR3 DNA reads TGCGCCAGCAGCTTGGAAGGTCCCCGGGTAGATACGCAGTATTTT. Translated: CASSLEGPRVDTQYF.

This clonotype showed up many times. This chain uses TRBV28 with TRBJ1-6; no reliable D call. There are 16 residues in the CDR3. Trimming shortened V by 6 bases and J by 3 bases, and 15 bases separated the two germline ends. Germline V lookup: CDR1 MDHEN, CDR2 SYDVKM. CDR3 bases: TGTGCCAGCAGCTTCCGACAAGCCCTCTATAATTCACCCCTCCACTTT. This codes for CASSFRQALYNSPLHF.

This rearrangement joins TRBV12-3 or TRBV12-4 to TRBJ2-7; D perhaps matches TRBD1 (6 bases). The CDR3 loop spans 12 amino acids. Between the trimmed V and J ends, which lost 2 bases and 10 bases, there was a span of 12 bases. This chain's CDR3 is CASSLPRQVQYF. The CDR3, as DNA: TGTGCCAGCAGTTTACCCCGACAGGTCCAGTACTTC.

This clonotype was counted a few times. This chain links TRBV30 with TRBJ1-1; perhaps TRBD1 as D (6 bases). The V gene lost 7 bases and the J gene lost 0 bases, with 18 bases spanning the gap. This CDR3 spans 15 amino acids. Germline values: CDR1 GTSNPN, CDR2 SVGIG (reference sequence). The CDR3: CAYRIPGQLNTEAFF. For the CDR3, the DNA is TGTGCCTATCGAATCCCGGGACAATTGAACACTGAAGCTTTCTTT.

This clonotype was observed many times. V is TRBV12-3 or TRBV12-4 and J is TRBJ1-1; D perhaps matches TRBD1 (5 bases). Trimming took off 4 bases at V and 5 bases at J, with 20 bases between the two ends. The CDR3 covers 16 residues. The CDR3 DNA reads TGTGCCAGCAGTTCCCGGGCCTCCCCAAGGGGAACTGAAGCTTTCTTT. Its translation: CASSSRASPRGTEAFF.

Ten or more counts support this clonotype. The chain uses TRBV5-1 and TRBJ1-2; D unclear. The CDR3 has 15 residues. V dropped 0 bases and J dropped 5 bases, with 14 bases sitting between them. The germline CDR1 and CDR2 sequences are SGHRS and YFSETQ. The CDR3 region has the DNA TGCGCCAGCAGCTTGGGACCCTCAGAAGTATATGGCTACACCTTC. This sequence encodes CASSLGPSEVYGYTF.

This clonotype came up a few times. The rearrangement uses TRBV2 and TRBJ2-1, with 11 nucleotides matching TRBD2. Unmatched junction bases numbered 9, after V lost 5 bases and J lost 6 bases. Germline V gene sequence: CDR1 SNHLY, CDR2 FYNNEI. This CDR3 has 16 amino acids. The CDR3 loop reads CASSLKTSGSRNEQFF. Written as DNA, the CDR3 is TGTGCCAGCAGTCTAAAAACTAGCGGGAGTCGCAATGAGCAGTTCTTC.

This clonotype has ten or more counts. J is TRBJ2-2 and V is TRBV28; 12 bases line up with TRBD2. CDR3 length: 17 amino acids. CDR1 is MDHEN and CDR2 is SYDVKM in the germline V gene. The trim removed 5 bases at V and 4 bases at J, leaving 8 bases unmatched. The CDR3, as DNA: TGTGCCAGCAGTCCCCCTCGACTAGCGGGAGCCACCGGGGAGCTGTTTTTT. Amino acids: CASSPPRLAGATGELFF.

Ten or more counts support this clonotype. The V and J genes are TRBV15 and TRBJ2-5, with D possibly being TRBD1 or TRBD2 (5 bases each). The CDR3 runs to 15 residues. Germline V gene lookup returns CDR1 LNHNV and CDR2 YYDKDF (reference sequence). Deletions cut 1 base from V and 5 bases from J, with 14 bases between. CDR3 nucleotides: TGTGCCACCAGCAGAGGGGGCGGGCCAGTCGAGACCCAGTACTTC. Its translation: CATSRGGGPVETQYF.

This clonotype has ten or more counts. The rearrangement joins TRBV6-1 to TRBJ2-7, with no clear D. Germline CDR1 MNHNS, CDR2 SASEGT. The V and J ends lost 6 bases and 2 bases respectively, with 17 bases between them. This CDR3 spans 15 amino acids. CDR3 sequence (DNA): TGTGCCAGCAGCCTTTTTTCACAGCGAGCCTACGAGCAGTACTTC. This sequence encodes CASSLFSQRAYEQYF.

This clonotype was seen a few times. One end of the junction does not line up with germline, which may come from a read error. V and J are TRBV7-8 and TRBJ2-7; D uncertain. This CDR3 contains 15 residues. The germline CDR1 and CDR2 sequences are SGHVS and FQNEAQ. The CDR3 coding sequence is TGTGCCAGCAGCTTTGCCTCCCCGGTGGGTTACGGGCAGTACTTC. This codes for CASSFASPVGYGQYF. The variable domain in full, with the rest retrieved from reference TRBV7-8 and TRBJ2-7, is GAGVSQSPRYKVAKRGQDVALRCDPISGHVSLFWYQQALGQGPEFLTYFQNEAQLDKSGLPSDRFFAERPEGSVSTLKIQRTQQEDSAVYLCASSFASPVGYGQYFGPGTRLTVT.

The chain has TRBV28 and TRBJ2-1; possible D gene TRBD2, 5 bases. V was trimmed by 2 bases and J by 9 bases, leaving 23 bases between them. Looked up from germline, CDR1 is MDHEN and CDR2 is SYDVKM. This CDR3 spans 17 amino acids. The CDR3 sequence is CASSLSFGGSDGGEQFF. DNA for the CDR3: TGTGCCAGCAGTTTAAGTTTCGGCGGTAGCGATGGCGGTGAGCAGTTCTTC.

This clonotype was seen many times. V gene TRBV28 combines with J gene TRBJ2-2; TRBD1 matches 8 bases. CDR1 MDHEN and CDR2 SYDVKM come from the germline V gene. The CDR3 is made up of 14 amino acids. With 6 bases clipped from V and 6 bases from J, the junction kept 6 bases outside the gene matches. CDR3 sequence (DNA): TGTGCCAGCAGGGGGACAGGCTCTTCCGGGGAGCTGTTTTTT. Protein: CASRGTGSSGELFF.

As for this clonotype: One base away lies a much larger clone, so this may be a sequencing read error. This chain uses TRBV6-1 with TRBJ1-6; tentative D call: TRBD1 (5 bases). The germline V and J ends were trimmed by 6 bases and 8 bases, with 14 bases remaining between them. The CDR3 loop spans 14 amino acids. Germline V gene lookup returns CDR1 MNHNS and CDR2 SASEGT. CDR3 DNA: TGTGCCAGCAGAGACCGGGGGTTTGATTCACCCCTCCACTTT. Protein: CASRDRGFDSPLHF.

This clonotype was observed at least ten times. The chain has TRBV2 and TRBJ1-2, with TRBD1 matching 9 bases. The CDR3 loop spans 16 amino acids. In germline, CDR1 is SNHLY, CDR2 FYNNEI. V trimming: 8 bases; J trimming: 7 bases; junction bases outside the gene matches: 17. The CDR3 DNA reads TGTGCCAGCGTCGGGATACGGGGGACAGGGATCGGTGGCTACACCTTC. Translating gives CASVGIRGTGIGGYTF.

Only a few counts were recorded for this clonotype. The CDR3 DNA reads as TGTGCCAGCAGCCCCGAGGGGGACACTGAAGCTTTCTTT. Translated, it gives CASSPEGDTEAFF. The chain uses TRBV7-2 and TRBJ1-1; tentatively, D is TRBD1 (6 bases). CDR1 and CDR2 (germline): SGHTA, FQGNSA. CDR3 length: 13 residues. V gave up 5 bases and J gave up 3 bases, with 10 bases separating them.

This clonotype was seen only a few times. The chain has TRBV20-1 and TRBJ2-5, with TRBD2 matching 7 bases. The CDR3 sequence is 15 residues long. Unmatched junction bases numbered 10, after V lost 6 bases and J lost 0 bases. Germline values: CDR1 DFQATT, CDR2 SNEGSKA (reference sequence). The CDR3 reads CSAPNLGLDQETQYF. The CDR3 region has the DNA TGCAGTGCGCCTAATCTCGGACTAGACCAAGAGACCCAGTACTTC.

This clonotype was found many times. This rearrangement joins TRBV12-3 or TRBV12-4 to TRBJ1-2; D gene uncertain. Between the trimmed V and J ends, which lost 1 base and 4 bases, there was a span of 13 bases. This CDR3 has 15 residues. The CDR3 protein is CASSLGRRGSYGYTF. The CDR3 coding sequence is TGTGCCAGCAGTTTAGGCAGACGTGGTAGCTATGGCTACACCTTC.

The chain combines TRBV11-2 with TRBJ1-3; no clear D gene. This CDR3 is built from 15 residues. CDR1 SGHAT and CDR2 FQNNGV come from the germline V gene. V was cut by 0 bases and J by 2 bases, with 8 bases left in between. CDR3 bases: TGTGCCAGCAGCTTAGATTTGTTTACTGGAAACACCATATATTTT. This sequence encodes CASSLDLFTGNTIYF.

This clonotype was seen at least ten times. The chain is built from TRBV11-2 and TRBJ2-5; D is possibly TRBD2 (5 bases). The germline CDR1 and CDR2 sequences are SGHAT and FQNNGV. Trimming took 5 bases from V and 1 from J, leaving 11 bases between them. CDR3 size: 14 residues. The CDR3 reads CASSATGFQETQYF. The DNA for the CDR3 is TGTGCCAGCAGCGCCACGGGATTCCAAGAGACCCAGTACTTC.